This T cell receptor (beta chain) was identified in a study of OX40 agonist ivuxolimab in advanced cancers. On the study more broadly: Dose-escalation patients were diagnosed with hepatocellular carcinoma, melanoma, renal cell cancer or head and neck cancer.

Sequencing used immunoSEQ multiplex PCR; TCRdb keeps in-frame clones, though not all of them. The table has around 25,000 clones, 77% seen once. Cycle 7 day 1, cycle 4 day 1, and baseline were the timepoints at which blood was sampled. Regarding the study as a whole: It was not determined which antigens were specifically recognized by the peripheral T cells that had undergone clonal expansion. The average count of expanded clones was higher among CD8+ T cells than among CD4+.

Details on this clone: Its target is not known.

CDR1 is SGHDN and CDR2 is FVKESK in the germline V gene. Unmatched junction bases numbered 9, after V lost 4 bases and J lost 5 bases. CDR3 length equals 16 residues. The clonotype was recovered from an adult with an advanced solid tumor such as melanoma, head and neck, liver or kidney cancer. The chain is built from TRBV14 and TRBJ2-5; 11 positions match TRBD2. The sequenced sample was CD4+ or CD8+ T cells sorted from blood, obtained in a trial of the OX40 agonist ivuxolimab. The CDR3 nucleotides are TGTGCCAGCAGCCCCCTGGGGCTAGCGGGAGGTGAGACCCAGTACTTC. Amino acid sequence: CASSPLGLAGGETQYF.